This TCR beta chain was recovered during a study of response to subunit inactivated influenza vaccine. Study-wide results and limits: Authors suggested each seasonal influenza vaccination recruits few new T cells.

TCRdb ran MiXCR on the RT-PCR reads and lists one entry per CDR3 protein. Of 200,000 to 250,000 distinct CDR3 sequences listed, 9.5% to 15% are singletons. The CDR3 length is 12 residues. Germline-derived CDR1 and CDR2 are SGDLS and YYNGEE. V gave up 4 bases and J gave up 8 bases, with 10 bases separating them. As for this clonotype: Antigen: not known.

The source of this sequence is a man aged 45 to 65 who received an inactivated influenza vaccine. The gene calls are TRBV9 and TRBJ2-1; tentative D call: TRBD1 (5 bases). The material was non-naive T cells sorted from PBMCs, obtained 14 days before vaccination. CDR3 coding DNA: TGTGCCAGCAGCCAGGGTCTCGATGAGCAGTTCTTC. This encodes CASSQGLDEQFF.